This T cell receptor (beta chain) derives from a study of blood T cell repertoires in COVID-19. Study context: Italy, Spain and the United States were the sources of the convalescent and acute COVID-19 samples. PBMCs, B-cell-depleted T cells, or T cells were the source of the cDNA or gDNA that made up the material.

This CDR3 comprises 14 residues. V lost 6 bases and J 0 bases, leaving 10 bases between the germline ends. Germline lookup yields CDR1 SGHNT and CDR2 YENEEA. Original analysis: Reference gene primer amplification gave nucleated cell count estimates. The protocol was immunoSEQ multiplex PCR, while the TCRdb copy is restricted to in-frame clones and leaves out a portion. Clonal size and the V and J genes are those of that table, whereas D and trimming came from the DNA. The table records 450,000 to 500,000 clones, approximately 83% of them present only once. Sequencing input: peripheral blood. The chain joins TRBV11-3 to TRBJ2-3, with D maybe TRBD2 (7 bases). This receptor was obtained from a human donor in a cohort sampled during active COVID-19. CDR3 protein: CASSRGASTDTQYF. CDR3 bases: TGTGCCAGCAGTCGGGGGGCCAGCACAGATACGCAGTATTTT.